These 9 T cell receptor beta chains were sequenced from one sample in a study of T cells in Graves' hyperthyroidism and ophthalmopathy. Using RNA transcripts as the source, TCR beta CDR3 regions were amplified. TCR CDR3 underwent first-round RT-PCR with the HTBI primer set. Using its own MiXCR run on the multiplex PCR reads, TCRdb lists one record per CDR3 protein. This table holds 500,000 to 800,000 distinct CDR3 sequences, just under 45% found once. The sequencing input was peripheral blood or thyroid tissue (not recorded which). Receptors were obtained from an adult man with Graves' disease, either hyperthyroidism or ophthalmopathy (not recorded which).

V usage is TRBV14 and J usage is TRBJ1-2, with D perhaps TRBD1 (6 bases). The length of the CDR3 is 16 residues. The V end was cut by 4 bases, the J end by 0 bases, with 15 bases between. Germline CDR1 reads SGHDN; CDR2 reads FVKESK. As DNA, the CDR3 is TGTGCCAGCAGCCCTCTGGGGGCGGATACTAACTATGGCTACACCTTC. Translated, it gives CASSPLGADTNYGYTF.

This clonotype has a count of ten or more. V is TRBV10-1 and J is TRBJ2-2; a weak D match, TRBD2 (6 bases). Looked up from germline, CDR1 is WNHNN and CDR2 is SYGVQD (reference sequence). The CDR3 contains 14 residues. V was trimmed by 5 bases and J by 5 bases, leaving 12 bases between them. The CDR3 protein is CASSRDLRTGELFF. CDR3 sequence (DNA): TGCGCCAGCAGTCGGGACTTGAGGACCGGGGAGCTGTTTTTT.

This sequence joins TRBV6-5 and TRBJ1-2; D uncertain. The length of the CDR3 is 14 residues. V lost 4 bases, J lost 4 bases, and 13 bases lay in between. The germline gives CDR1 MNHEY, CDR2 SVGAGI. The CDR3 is CASSSWLRGYGYTF. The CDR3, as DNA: TGTGCCAGCAGTTCCTGGTTGCGGGGCTATGGCTACACCTTC.

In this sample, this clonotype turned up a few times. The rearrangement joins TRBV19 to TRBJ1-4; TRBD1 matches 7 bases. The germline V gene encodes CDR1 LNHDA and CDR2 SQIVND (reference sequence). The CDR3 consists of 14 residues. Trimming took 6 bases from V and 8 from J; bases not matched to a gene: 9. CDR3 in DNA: TGTGCCAGTAGGGCGACAGGGTCAAGCGAAAAACTGTTTTTT. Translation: CASRATGSSEKLFF. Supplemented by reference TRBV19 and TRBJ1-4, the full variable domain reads DGGITQSPKYLFRKEGQNVTLSCEQNLNHDAMYWYRQDPGQGLRLIYYSQIVNDFQKGDIAEGYSVSREKKESFPLTVTSAQKNPTAFYLCASRATGSSEKLFFGSGTQLSVL.

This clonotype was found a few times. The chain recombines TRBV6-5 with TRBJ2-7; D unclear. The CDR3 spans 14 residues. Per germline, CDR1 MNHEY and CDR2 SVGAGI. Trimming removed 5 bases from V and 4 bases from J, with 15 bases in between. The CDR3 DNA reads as TGTGCCAGCAGTCCCGACACGTCTAGATACGAGCAGTACTTC. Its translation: CASSPDTSRYEQYF.

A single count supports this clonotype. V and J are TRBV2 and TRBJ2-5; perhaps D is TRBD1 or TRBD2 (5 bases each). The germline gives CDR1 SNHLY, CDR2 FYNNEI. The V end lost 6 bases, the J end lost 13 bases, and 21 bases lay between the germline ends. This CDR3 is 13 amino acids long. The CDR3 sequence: CASSSSGAAPLYF. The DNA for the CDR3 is TGTGCCAGCAGCTCCTCCGGGGCAGCTCCTTTGTACTTC.

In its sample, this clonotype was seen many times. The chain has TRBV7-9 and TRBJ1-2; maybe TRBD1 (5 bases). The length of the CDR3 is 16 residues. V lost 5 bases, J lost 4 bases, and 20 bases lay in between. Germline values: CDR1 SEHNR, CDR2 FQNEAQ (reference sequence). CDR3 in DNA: TGTGCCAGCAGCCCAGGACACCTAAGCGTTTCCTATGGCTACACCTTC. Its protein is CASSPGHLSVSYGYTF. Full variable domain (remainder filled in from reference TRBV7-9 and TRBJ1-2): DTGVSQNPRHKITKRGQNVTFRCDPISEHNRLYWYRQTLGQGPEFLTYFQNEAQLEKSRLLSDRFSAERPKGSFSTLEIQRTEQGDSAMYLCASSPGHLSVSYGYTFGSGTRLTVV.

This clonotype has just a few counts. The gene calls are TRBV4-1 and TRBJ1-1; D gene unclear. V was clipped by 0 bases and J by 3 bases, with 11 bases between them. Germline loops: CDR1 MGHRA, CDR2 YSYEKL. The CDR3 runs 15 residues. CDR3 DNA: TGCGCCAGCAGCCAAGAAAACGGGCTGGACACTGAAGCTTTCTTT. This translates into CASSQENGLDTEAFF.

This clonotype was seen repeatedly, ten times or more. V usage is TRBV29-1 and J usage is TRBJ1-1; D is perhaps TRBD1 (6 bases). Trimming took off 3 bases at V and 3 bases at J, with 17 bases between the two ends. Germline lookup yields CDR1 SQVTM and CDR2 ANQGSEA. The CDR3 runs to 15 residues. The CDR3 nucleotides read TGCAGCGTTGAGGCGGTACGACAGGACGACACTGAAGCTTTCTTT. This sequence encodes CSVEAVRQDDTEAFF. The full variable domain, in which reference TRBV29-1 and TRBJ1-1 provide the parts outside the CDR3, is SAVISQKPSRDICQRGTSLTIQCQVDSQVTMMFWYRQQPGQSLTLIATANQGSEATYESGFVIDKFPISRPNLTFSTLTVSNMSPEDSSIYLCSVEAVRQDDTEAFFGQGTRLTVV.